These T cell receptor beta chains were read from a single sample in a study of metastatic and nonmetastatic thyroid tumors. With MiXCR, TCRdb called clones anew from the PCR reads. Of roughly 61,000 clones listed, approximately 4.1% are singletons. The sample was blood. The source is a female donor with papillary thyroid cancer or a benign thyroid nodule (not recorded which). Some clones in this sample may be carry-over from other donors' samples. Each CDR3 is given with its conserved first and last residue. D genes are given only for firm matches. Clone size, where shown, is once, few, many, or a class for clones that have expanded.

cdr3_aa cdr3_nt v_call clone_size d_call j_call
CASSPLAGGPNDQYF TGTGCCAGCAGTCCGCTAGCGGGAGGTCCCAACGATCAGTACTTC TRBV28 few TRBD2 TRBJ2-7
CASKTGARSSEQYF TGTGCCAGCAAGACTGGGGCGCGCAGCAGCGAGCAGTACTTC TRBV6-1 few . TRBJ2-7
CASGREYQETQYF TGTGCCAGCGGGCGGGAGTACCAAGAGACCCAGTACTTC TRBV2 many TRBD2 TRBJ2-5
CASSFREGPEPITDTQYF TGTGCCAGCAGTTTCAGGGAGGGCCCGGAACCTATCACAGATACGCAGTATTTT TRBV12-3/TRBV12-4 . TRBD2 TRBJ2-3
CASTILNTGELFF TGTGCCAGCACCATACTTAACACCGGGGAGCTGTTTTTT TRBV7-3 few . TRBJ2-2
CASSLGSSYEQYF TGCGCCAGCAGCTTAGGCAGCTCATACGAGCAGTACTTC TRBV5-1 few . TRBJ2-7
CASSPGPGPRETQYF TGTGCCAGCAGCCCGGGACCCGGACCAAGGGAGACCCAGTACTTC TRBV28 many . TRBJ2-5
CASMKEKPFTRRTDTQYF TGTGCCAGCATGAAAGAAAAACCCTTTACCAGACGGACAGATACGCAGTATTTT TRBV7-9 many . TRBJ2-3
CASSQVVSGYNEQFF TGTGCCAGCAGCCAGGTCGTTAGCGGATACAATGAGCAGTTCTTC TRBV11-3 many . TRBJ2-1
CASSLRTGAGLQYF TGTGCCAGCAGCCTACGGACAGGGGCTGGATTGCAGTACTTC TRBV13 many TRBD1 TRBJ2-7
CASRGRQGINYGYAF TGTGCCAGCAGGGGACGACAGGGGATAAACTATGGCTACGCCTTC TRBV6-1 . TRBD1 TRBJ1-2
CATSDAGTKDYNEQFF TGTGCCACCAGTGACGCCGGGACTAAAGATTACAATGAGCAGTTCTTC TRBV24-1 many TRBD2 TRBJ2-1
CASSSGLAGHQSSYNEQFF TGCGCCAGCAGCTCTGGACTAGCCGGACACCAAAGCTCCTACAATGAGCAGTTCTTC TRBV5-1 many TRBD2 TRBJ2-1
CASSSPKTGDEQYF TGTGCCAGCAGTTCGCCTAAAACAGGGGACGAGCAGTACTTC TRBV28 . TRBD1 TRBJ2-7
CATSVIQGPSHGYTF TGTGCCACCAGTGTCATACAGGGCCCCAGCCATGGCTACACCTTC TRBV24-1 few . TRBJ1-2
CASSYYSVSTQYF TGTGCCAGCAGTTACTACAGTGTCTCCACCCAGTACTTC TRBV6-5 . . TRBJ2-7
CASSQVGTGPDTQYF TGTGCCAGCAGCCAAGTGGGGACAGGCCCAGATACGCAGTATTTT TRBV14 many TRBD1 TRBJ2-3
CASSPGLEETQYF TGCGCCAGCAGCCCGGGACTAGAAGAGACCCAGTACTTC TRBV5-1 many TRBD2 TRBJ2-5
CAIAWSTDTQYF TGTGCCATTGCCTGGTCCACAGATACGCAGTATTTT TRBV30 few . TRBJ2-3
CASSQPRRNSYEQYF TGTGCCAGCAGCCAGCCCCGAAGAAACTCCTACGAGCAGTACTTC TRBV7-8 many . TRBJ2-7
CASSRVGQGANYYGYTF TGTGCCAGCAGTCGGGTCGGACAGGGGGCCAACTACTATGGCTACACCTTC TRBV28 many TRBD1 TRBJ1-2
CASSPGGGAWTQYF TGTGCCAGCAGTCCAGGGGGGGGGGCTTGGACCCAGTACTTC TRBV12-3/TRBV12-4 many . TRBJ2-5
CSAPRAGQTNTEAFF TGCAGTGCTCCCCGGGCGGGACAGACGAACACTGAAGCTTTCTTT TRBV20-1 many TRBD1 TRBJ1-1
CSARSGLAGAGGGLFF TGCAGTGCTAGATCGGGACTAGCGGGAGCGGGTGGGGGGCTGTTTTTT TRBV20-1 many TRBD2 TRBJ2-2
CASSVVRWGTQYF TGTGCCAGCAGTGTGGTGAGGTGGGGGACCCAGTACTTC TRBV6-1 many . TRBJ2-5
CASSVAANQPQHF TGTGCCAGCAGCGTGGCGGCGAATCAGCCCCAGCATTTT TRBV9 many . TRBJ1-5
CASSIGTGVYNEQFF TGTGCCAGCAGCATCGGGACAGGGGTCTACAATGAGCAGTTCTTC TRBV5-4 many TRBD1 TRBJ2-1
CSAVRDYTLGTQYF TGCAGTGCTGTCCGGGACTACACTTTAGGAACCCAGTACTTC TRBV20-1 many TRBD2 TRBJ2-5
CASSLDGRDTQYF TGCGCCAGCAGCTTGGACGGGAGGGATACGCAGTATTTT TRBV5-1 . TRBD2 TRBJ2-3
CASSPQTPTNTGELFF TGTGCCAGCAGCCCACAGACCCCCACGAACACCGGGGAGCTGTTTTTT TRBV14 many . TRBJ2-2